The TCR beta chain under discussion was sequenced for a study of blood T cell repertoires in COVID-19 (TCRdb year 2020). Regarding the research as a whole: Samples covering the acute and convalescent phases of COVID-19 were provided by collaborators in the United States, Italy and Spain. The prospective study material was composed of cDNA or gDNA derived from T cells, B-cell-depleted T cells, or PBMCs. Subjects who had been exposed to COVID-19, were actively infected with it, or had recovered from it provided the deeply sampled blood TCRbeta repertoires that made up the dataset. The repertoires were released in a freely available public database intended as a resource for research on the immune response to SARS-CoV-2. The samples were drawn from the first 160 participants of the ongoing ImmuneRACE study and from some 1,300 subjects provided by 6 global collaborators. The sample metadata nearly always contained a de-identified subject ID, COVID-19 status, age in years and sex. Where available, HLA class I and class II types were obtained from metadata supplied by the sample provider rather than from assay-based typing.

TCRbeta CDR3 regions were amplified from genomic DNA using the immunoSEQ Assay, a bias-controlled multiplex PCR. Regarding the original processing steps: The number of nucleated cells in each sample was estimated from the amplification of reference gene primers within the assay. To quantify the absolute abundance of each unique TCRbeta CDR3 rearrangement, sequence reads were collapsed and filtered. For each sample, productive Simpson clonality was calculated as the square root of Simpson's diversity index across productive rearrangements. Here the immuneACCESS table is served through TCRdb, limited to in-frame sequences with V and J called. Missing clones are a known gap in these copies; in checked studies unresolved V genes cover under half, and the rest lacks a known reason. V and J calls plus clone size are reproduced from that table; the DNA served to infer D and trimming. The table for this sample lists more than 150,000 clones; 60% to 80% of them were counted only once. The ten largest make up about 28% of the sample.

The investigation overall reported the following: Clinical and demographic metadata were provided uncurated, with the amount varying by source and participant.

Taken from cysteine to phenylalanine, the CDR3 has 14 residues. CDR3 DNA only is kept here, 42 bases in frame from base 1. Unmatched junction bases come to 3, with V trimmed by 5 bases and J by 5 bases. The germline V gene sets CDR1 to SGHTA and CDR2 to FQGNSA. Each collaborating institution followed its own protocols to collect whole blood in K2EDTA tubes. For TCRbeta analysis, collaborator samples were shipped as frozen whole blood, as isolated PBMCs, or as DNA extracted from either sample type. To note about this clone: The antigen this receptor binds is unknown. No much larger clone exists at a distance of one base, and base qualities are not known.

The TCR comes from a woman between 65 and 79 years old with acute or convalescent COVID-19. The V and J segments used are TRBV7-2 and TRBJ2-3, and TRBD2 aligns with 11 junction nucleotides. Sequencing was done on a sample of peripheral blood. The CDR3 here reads CASSPGLAGDTQYF. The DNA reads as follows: TGTGCCAGCAGCCCTGGACTAGCGGGAGATACGCAGTATTTT.